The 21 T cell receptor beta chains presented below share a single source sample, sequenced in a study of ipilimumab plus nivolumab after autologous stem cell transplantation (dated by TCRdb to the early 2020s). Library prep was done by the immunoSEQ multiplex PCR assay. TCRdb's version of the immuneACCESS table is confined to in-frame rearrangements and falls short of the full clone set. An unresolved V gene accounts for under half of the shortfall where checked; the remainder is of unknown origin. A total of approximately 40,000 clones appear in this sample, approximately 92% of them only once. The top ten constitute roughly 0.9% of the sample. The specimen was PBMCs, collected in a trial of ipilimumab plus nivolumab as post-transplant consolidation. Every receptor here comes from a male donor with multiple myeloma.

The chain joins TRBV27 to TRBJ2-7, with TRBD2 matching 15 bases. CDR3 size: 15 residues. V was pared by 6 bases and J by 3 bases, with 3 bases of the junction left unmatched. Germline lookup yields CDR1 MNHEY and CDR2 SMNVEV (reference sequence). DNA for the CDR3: TGTGCCAGCAGGGGGACTAGCGGGAGGTACTACGAGCAGTACTTC. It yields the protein CASRGTSGRYYEQYF.

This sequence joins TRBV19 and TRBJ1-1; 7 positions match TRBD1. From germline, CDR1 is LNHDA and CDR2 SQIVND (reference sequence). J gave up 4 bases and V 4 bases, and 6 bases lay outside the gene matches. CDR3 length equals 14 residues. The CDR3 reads CASSTRTGGTEAFF. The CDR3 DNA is TGTGCCAGTAGTACCCGGACAGGAGGCACTGAAGCTTTCTTT.

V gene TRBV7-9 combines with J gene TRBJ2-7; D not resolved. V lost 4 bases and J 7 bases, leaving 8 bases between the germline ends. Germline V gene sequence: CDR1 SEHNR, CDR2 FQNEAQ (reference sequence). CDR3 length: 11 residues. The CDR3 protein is CASSSRREQYF. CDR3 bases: TGTGCCAGCAGCTCCCGACGAGAGCAGTACTTC.

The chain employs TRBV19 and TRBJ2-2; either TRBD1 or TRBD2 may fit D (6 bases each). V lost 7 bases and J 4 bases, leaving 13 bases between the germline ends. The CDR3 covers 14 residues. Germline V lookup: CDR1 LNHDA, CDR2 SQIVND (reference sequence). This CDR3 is CASTYGGGTGELFF. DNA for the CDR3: TGTGCCAGTACCTATGGAGGGGGCACCGGGGAGCTGTTTTTT.

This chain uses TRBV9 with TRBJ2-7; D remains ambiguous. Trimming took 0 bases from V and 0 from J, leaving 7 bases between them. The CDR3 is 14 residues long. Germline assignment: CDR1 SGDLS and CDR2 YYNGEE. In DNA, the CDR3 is TGTGCCAGCAGCGTAGGGGCCTCCTCCTACGAGCAGTACTTC. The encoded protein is CASSVGASSYEQYF.

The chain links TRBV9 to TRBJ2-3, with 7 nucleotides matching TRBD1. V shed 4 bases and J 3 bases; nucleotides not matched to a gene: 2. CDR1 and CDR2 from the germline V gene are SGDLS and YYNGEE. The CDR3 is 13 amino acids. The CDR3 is CASSRGQTDTQYF. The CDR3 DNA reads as TGTGCCAGCAGCAGGGGGCAGACAGATACGCAGTATTTT.

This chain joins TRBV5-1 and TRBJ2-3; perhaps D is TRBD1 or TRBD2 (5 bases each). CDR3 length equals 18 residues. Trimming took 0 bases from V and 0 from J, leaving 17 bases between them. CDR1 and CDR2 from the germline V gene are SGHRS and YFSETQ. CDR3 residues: CASSLAGAGRTSTDTQYF. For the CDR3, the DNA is TGCGCCAGCAGCTTGGCCGGGGCAGGGCGAACTAGCACAGATACGCAGTATTTT.

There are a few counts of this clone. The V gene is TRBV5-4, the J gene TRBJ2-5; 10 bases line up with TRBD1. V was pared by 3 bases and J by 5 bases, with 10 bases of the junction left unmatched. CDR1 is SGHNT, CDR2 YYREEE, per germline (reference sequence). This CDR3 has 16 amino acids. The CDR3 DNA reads TGTGCCAGCAGCTCGATCTCGACAGGGGGCTGGGAGACCCAGTACTTC. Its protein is CASSSISTGGWETQYF.

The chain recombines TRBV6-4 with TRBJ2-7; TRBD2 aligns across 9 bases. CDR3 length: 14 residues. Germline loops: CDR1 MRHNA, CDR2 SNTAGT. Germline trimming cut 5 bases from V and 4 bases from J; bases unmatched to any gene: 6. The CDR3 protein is CASSRVSGRYEQYF. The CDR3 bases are TGTGCCAGCAGTCGGGTTAGCGGGAGATACGAGCAGTACTTC.

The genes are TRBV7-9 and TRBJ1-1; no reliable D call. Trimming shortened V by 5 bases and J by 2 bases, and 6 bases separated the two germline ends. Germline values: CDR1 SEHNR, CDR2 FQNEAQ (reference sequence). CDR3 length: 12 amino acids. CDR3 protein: CASSTQNTEAFF. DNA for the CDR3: TGTGCCAGCAGCACCCAAAACACTGAAGCTTTCTTT.

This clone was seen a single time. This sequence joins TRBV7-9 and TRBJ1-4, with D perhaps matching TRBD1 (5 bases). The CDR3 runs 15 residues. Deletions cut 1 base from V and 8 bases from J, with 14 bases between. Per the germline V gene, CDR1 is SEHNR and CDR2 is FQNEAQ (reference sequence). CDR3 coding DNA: TGTGCCAGCAGCTTAGAGGCCAGGGCTGGGGAAAAACTGTTTTTT. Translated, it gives CASSLEARAGEKLFF.

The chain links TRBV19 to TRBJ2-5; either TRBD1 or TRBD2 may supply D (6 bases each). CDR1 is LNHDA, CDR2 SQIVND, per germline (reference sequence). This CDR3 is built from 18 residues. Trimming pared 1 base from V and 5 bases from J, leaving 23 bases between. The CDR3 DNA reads TGTGCCAGTAGTATAGGATCTACAGGGACCCCGGGGAGGGAGACCCAGTACTTC. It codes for CASSIGSTGTPGRETQYF. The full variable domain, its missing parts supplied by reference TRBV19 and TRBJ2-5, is DGGITQSPKYLFRKEGQNVTLSCEQNLNHDAMYWYRQDPGQGLRLIYYSQIVNDFQKGDIAEGYSVSREKKESFPLTVTSAQKNPTAFYLCASSIGSTGTPGRETQYFGPGTRLLVL.

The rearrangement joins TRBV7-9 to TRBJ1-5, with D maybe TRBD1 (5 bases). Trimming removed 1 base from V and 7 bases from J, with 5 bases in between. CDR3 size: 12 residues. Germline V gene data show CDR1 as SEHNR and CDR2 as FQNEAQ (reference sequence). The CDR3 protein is CASSLEGQPQHF. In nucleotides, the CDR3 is TGTGCCAGCAGCTTAGAGGGGCAGCCCCAGCATTTT.

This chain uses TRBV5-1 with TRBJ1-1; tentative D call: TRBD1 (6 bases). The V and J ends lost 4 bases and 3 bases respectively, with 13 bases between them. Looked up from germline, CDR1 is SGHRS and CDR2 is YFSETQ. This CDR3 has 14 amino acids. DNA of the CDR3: TGCGCCAGCAGCATGATGGGGGCGGACACTGAAGCTTTCTTT. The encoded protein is CASSMMGADTEAFF.

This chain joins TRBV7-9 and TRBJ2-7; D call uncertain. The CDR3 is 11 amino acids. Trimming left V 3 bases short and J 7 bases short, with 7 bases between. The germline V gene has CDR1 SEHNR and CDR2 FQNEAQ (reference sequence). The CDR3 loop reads CASSLSLEQYF. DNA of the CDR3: TGTGCCAGCAGCTTGTCGTTGGAGCAGTACTTC.

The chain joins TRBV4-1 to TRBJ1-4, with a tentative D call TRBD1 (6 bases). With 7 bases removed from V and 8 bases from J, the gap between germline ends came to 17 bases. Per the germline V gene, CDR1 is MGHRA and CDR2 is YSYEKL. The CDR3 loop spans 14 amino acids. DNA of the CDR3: TGCGCCAGCACCCCAAGCCGGGACACCGAAAAACTGTTTTTT. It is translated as CASTPSRDTEKLFF.

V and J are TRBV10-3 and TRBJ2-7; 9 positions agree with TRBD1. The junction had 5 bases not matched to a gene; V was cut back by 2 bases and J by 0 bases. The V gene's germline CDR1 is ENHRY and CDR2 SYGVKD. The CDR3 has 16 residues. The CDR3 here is CAISETGTGISYEQYF. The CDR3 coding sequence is TGTGCCATCAGTGAGACCGGGACAGGGATCTCCTACGAGCAGTACTTC.

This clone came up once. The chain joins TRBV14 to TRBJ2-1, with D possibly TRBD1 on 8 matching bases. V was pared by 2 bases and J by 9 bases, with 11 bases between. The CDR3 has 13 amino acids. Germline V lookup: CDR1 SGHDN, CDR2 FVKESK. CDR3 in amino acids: CASSQNRGGEQFF. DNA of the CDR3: TGTGCCAGCAGCCAAAACAGGGGGGGTGAGCAGTTCTTC.

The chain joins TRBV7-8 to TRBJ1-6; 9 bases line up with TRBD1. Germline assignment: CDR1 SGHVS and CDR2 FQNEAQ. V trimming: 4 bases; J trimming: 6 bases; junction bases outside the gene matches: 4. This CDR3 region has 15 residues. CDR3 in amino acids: CASSSGDRANSPLHF. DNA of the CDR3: TGTGCCAGCAGCTCAGGGGACAGGGCTAATTCACCCCTCCACTTT.

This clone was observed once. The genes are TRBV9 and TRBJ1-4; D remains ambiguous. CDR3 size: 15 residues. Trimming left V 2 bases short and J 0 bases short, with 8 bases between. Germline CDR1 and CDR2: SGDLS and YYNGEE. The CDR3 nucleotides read TGTGCCAGCAGCGTCTCGGGTACAACTAATGAAAAACTGTTTTTT. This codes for CASSVSGTTNEKLFF.

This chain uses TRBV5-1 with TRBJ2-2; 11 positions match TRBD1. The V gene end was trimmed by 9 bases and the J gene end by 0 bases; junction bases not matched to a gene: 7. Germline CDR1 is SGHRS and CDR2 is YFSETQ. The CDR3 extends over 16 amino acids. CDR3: CAILPGQGANTGELFF. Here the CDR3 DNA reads TGCGCCATCCTACCGGGACAGGGGGCGAACACCGGGGAGCTGTTTTTT.